The next 12 T cell receptor beta chains were all read from a single sample in a study of CD8+ T cells in alopecia areata (dated by TCRdb to between 2018 and 2020). The method was the immunoSEQ multiplex PCR assay. RNA was extracted from all samples and reverse transcribed into cDNA as template for TCR sequencing. This immuneACCESS table, as held by TCRdb, lists in-frame sequences with V and J called but not all clones. Of the missing ones, under half trace to an unresolved V gene in checked studies; the others have no known cause. The sample table records approximately 210,000 clones; 64% of these occur just once. The ten biggest clones cover roughly 1.3% of the sample. The treatment or condition label on this specimen signifies: oral pan-JAK inhibitor, 5-10 mg twice daily. The sequencing here drew on CD4+ T cells sorted from blood, taken between weeks 49 and 50, from a patient treated with tofacitinib. Receptor source: a human donor with alopecia areata.

The rearrangement joins TRBV6-1 to TRBJ1-5; no clear D. Trimming removed 7 bases at V and 6 bases at J, with 13 bases between. The CDR3 length is 13 residues. CDR1 and CDR2 (germline): MNHNS, SASEGT. CDR3 protein: CASTRENSQPQHF. As DNA, the CDR3 is TGTGCCAGCACCCGCGAGAACAGTCAGCCCCAGCATTTT.

The chain has TRBV4-1 and TRBJ1-2; D unclear. The CDR3 runs to 13 residues. V was pared by 1 base and J by 8 bases, with 11 bases between. Germline values: CDR1 MGHRA, CDR2 YSYEKL. Written as DNA, the CDR3 is TGCGCCAGCAGCCAAGGTTCCGGGGTCGGCTACACCTTC. It translates to CASSQGSGVGYTF.

This clone was found a few times. The J gene is TRBJ1-2, the V gene TRBV7-2; the D is unclear. This CDR3 is built from 14 residues. Trimming took 4 bases from V and 4 from J, leaving 13 bases between them. Germline V gene sequence: CDR1 SGHTA, CDR2 FQGNSA. The CDR3 spells CASSSATGGYGYTF. As DNA, the CDR3 is TGTGCCAGCAGCTCAGCCACTGGTGGCTATGGCTACACCTTC.

The V gene is TRBV20-1, the J gene TRBJ2-7; D ambiguous. Trimming removed 0 bases from V and 6 bases from J, with 6 bases in between. Germline CDR1 DFQATT, CDR2 SNEGSKA (reference sequence). The CDR3 spans 11 residues. The CDR3 spells CSARDLTEQYF. CDR3 nucleotide sequence: TGCAGTGCTAGAGATCTAACCGAGCAGTACTTC.

CDR3: CASSKTITGELFF. CDR3 nucleotide sequence: TGTGCCAGTAGTAAGACTATTACCGGGGAGCTGTTTTTT. The chain couples TRBV19 to TRBJ2-2; the D gene is possibly TRBD2 (5 bases). Trimming took 4 bases from V and 5 from J, leaving 8 bases between them. The CDR3 is 13 amino acids. Per germline, CDR1 LNHDA and CDR2 SQIVND (reference sequence).

This clone was observed a few times. Other DNA sequences of this sample code for an identical CDR3. The DNA of the CDR3 is TGCAGCGTTGCTGACAGGGGTGCCAAAAACATTCAGTACTTC. Translated, it gives CSVADRGAKNIQYF. V and J are TRBV29-1 and TRBJ2-4, with 8 bases aligning to TRBD1. V trimming: 4 bases; J trimming: 1 base; junction bases outside the gene matches: 3. This CDR3 spans 14 amino acids. From germline, CDR1 is SQVTM and CDR2 ANQGSEA.

CDR3 DNA: TGTGCCATGGAGACGGGGTTAGCGGGGTCGAGCTCCTACAATGAGCAGTTCTTC. Protein: CAMETGLAGSSSYNEQFF. The chain combines TRBV30 with TRBJ2-1; TRBD2 matches 8 bases. The CDR3 totals 18 residues. The germline V gene encodes CDR1 GTSNPN and CDR2 SVGIG (reference sequence). Trimming took 8 bases from V and 0 from J; bases not matched to a gene: 18.

This clone was found a few times. CDR3 sequence (DNA): TGTGCCTGGAGGTCTCCTCCAGGGAAGAACACTGAAGCTTTCTTT. This translates into CAWRSPPGKNTEAFF. This chain uses TRBV30 with TRBJ1-1; maybe TRBD1 (5 bases). The CDR3 covers 15 residues. CDR1 GTSNPN and CDR2 SVGIG come from the germline V gene (reference sequence). V lost 3 bases and J lost 1, with 15 bases in between. Drawing the rest from reference TRBV30 and TRBJ1-1, the complete variable domain is SQTIHQWPATLVQPVGSPLSLECTVEGTSNPNLYWYRQAAGRGLQLLFYSVGIGQISSEVPQNLSASRPQDRQFILSSKKLLLSDSGFYLCAWRSPPGKNTEAFFGQGTRLTVV.

CDR3: CASSLGDRRGEKLFF. CDR3 DNA: TGTGCCAGCAGCTTAGGGGACAGGAGGGGTGAAAAACTGTTTTTT. J is TRBJ1-4 and V is TRBV7-9, with 8 bases matching TRBD1. The CDR3 is 15 amino acids. V shed 1 base, J shed 7 bases, and the junction held 5 bases outside the gene matches. Germline V gene lookup returns CDR1 SEHNR and CDR2 FQNEAQ (reference sequence).

This clone was observed a handful of times. The gene calls are TRBV9 and TRBJ2-2; D is unresolved. Between the trimmed V and J ends, which lost 2 bases and 5 bases, there was a span of 7 bases. CDR1 is SGDLS, CDR2 YYNGEE, per germline. The CDR3 runs 13 residues. This chain's CDR3 is CASSVWGTGELFF. The CDR3 DNA sequence: TGTGCCAGCAGCGTGTGGGGAACCGGGGAGCTGTTTTTT. The full variable domain, rest sourced from reference TRBV9 and TRBJ2-2, is DSGVTQTPKHLITATGQRVTLRCSPRSGDLSVYWYQQSLDQGLQFLIQYYNGEERAKGNILERFSAQQFPDLHSELNLSSLELGDSALYFCASSVWGTGELFFGEGSRLTVL.

This chain joins TRBV5-6 and TRBJ2-6; a possible D gene is TRBD1 (6 bases). The ends were cut back, 3 bases at V and 0 bases at J, with 7 bases in the middle. CDR1 and CDR2 from the germline V gene are SGHDT and YYEEEE. The length of the CDR3 is 15 residues. The CDR3 spells CASSYRDSGANVLTF. In DNA, the CDR3 is TGTGCCAGCAGCTACAGGGACTCTGGGGCCAACGTCCTGACTTTC.

The V and J genes are TRBV2 and TRBJ2-3; TRBD1 matches 9 bases. The ends lost 6 bases at V and 1 base at J; junction bases unmatched: 8. The CDR3 length is 16 residues. CDR1 and CDR2 (germline): SNHLY, FYNNEI. The CDR3 sequence: CASRGQGSGGTDTQYF. For the CDR3, the DNA is TGTGCCAGCAGAGGACAGGGGTCGGGCGGCACAGATACGCAGTATTTT. The full variable domain, with the rest looked up from reference TRBV2 and TRBJ2-3, is EPEVTQTPSHQVTQMGQEVILRCVPISNHLYFYWYRQILGQKVEFLVSFYNNEISEKSEIFDDQFSVERPDGSNFTLKIRSTKLEDSAMYFCASRGQGSGGTDTQYFGPGTRLTVL.